One and the same sample provided the 16 T cell receptor beta chains below, sequenced in a study of blood T cell repertoires in COVID-19. Produced via immunoSEQ multiplex PCR; TCRdb's table is partial and in-frame only. Of roughly 500,000 clones listed, approximately 83% were seen once; the top ten hold approximately 2.9%. The sequencing input was peripheral blood. The receptors come from a human donor in a cohort sampled during active COVID-19.

This rearrangement joins TRBV19 to TRBJ1-5; D remains ambiguous. The CDR3 spans 13 residues. CDR1 and CDR2 (germline): LNHDA, SQIVND (reference sequence). V lost 6 bases and J 6 bases, leaving 12 bases between the germline ends. The CDR3 region is CASSLEGGQPQHF. The CDR3 DNA reads as TGTGCCAGTAGCCTGGAGGGAGGTCAGCCCCAGCATTTT.

The V call is TRBV6-5, the J call TRBJ2-1; 12 bases are a match to TRBD2. V was pared by 6 bases and J by 12 bases, with 12 bases of the junction left unmatched. Germline V gene lookup returns CDR1 MNHEY and CDR2 SVGAGI. The CDR3 extends over 15 amino acids. CDR3 sequence reads: CASSFGLAGSGGQFF. In nucleotides, the CDR3 is TGTGCCAGCAGCTTCGGACTAGCGGGATCGGGAGGGCAGTTCTTC.

The chain couples TRBV7-6 to TRBJ1-2; 8 bases map to TRBD1. The CDR3 is made up of 15 amino acids. Per germline, CDR1 SGHVS and CDR2 FNYEAQ. Unmatched junction bases numbered 8, after V lost 0 bases and J lost 8 bases. CDR3 nucleotide sequence: TGTGCCAGCAGCTTAGCGGGCAGGGGGCGGAAAGGCTACACCTTC. This encodes CASSLAGRGRKGYTF.

This clone was recorded once. The chain recombines TRBV5-6 with TRBJ2-1; D gene uncertain. The CDR3 covers 14 residues. Germline lookup yields CDR1 SGHDT and CDR2 YYEEEE. V gave up 0 bases and J gave up 4 bases, with 8 bases separating them. CDR3 sequence: CASSLGIGYNEQFF. DNA of the CDR3: TGTGCCAGCAGCTTGGGGATCGGGTACAATGAGCAGTTCTTC.

The chain combines TRBV9 with TRBJ2-6; 10 bases are a match to TRBD1. J gave up 0 bases and V 4 bases, and 4 bases lay outside the gene matches. The germline V gene has CDR1 SGDLS and CDR2 YYNGEE. This CDR3 region has 17 residues. The CDR3 sequence is CASSPTGGPSGANVLTF. CDR3 DNA sequence: TGTGCCAGCAGCCCGACAGGGGGCCCCTCTGGGGCCAACGTCCTGACTTTC.

V and J are TRBV9 and TRBJ2-1; a weak D match, TRBD2 (5 bases). The CDR3 runs to 19 residues. The germline V and J ends were trimmed by 0 bases and 2 bases, with 21 bases remaining between them. Germline CDR1 is SGDLS and CDR2 is YYNGEE. The CDR3 reads CASSVGAGGASHPYNEQFF. The CDR3 coding sequence is TGTGCCAGCAGCGTAGGGGCCGGAGGAGCTTCCCACCCCTACAATGAGCAGTTCTTC.

The rearrangement links TRBV2 to TRBJ2-3, with D possibly being TRBD2 (5 bases). V was trimmed by 4 bases and J by 3 bases, leaving 14 bases between them. The CDR3 is made up of 15 amino acids. The germline V gene encodes CDR1 SNHLY and CDR2 FYNNEI. The CDR3 DNA sequence: TGTGCCAGCAGTGTCCGGGATTCGACAACAGATACGCAGTATTTT. This gives the protein CASSVRDSTTDTQYF.

The count of this clone is one. The rearrangement joins TRBV13 to TRBJ2-7, with TRBD2 matching 8 bases. J gave up 5 bases and V 0 bases, and 9 bases lay outside the gene matches. The CDR3 runs 16 residues. CDR1 is PRHDT, CDR2 FYEKMQ, per germline (reference sequence). CDR3 DNA: TGTGCCAGCAGCTTAGGATTAGCGGGACCCAATGACGAGCAGTACTTC. Translated: CASSLGLAGPNDEQYF.

The J gene is TRBJ2-2, the V gene TRBV7-6; 11 nucleotides line up with TRBD2. CDR3 length equals 17 residues. Germline-derived CDR1 and CDR2 are SGHVS and FNYEAQ. V dropped 3 bases and J dropped 5; count of bases not matched to a gene: 8. For the CDR3, the DNA is TGTGCCAGCAGCTTCAGACTAGCGGGACGAGGGACCGGGGAGCTGTTTTTT. Translated: CASSFRLAGRGTGELFF.

The chain joins TRBV6-5 to TRBJ2-5; TRBD2 agrees at 8 bases. Per germline, CDR1 MNHEY and CDR2 SVGAGI. This CDR3 is built from 14 residues. The trim removed 8 bases at V and 4 bases at J, leaving 9 bases unmatched. DNA for the CDR3: TGTGCCAGCCGCCCCGGGACTAGTCGAGAGACCCAGTACTTC. Translating it yields CASRPGTSRETQYF.

The rearrangement joins TRBV11-2 to TRBJ2-3; the match to TRBD2 covers 11 bases. Germline values: CDR1 SGHAT, CDR2 FQNNGV. This CDR3 comprises 15 residues. After removal of 3 bases from V and 5 bases from J, the junction contained 4 bases not matched to a gene. Here the CDR3 reads CASSLTSGIGDTQYF. CDR3 sequence (DNA): TGTGCCAGCAGCTTGACTAGCGGGATCGGAGATACGCAGTATTTT. Filled out from reference TRBV11-2 and TRBJ2-3, the complete variable domain reads EAGVAQSPRYKIIEKRQSVAFWCNPISGHATLYWYQQILGQGPKLLIQFQNNGVVDDSQLPKDRFSAERLKGVDSTLKIQPAKLEDSAVYLCASSLTSGIGDTQYFGPGTRLTVL.

Points on this clone: The same CDR3 arises from other DNA sequences in this sample as well. The chain uses TRBV30 and TRBJ1-2, with TRBD1 matching over 8 bases. The V gene's germline CDR1 is GTSNPN and CDR2 SVGIG (reference sequence). The junction had 1 base not matched to a gene; V was cut back by 3 bases and J by 1 base. This CDR3 has 13 amino acids. The CDR3 DNA reads as TGTGCCTGGAGCGACAGGGGTAACTATGGCTACACCTTC. It encodes CAWSDRGNYGYTF. The full variable domain, its missing parts supplied by reference TRBV30 and TRBJ1-2, is SQTIHQWPATLVQPVGSPLSLECTVEGTSNPNLYWYRQAAGRGLQLLFYSVGIGQISSEVPQNLSASRPQDRQFILSSKKLLLSDSGFYLCAWSDRGNYGYTFGSGTRLTVV.

This CDR3 reads CASSWGTSGTRANEQFF. The CDR3 DNA reads TGTGCCAGCAGCTGGGGGACTAGCGGCACTAGGGCCAATGAGCAGTTCTTC. This chain links TRBV9 with TRBJ2-1; 11 bases match TRBD2. Germline values: CDR1 SGDLS, CDR2 YYNGEE. J was trimmed by 6 bases and V by 4 bases; bases with no gene match: 12. The length of the CDR3 is 17 residues.

The chain is built from TRBV15 and TRBJ2-7; 9 bases agree with TRBD1. From germline, CDR1 is LNHNV and CDR2 YYDKDF (reference sequence). The CDR3 has 15 amino acids. The junction had 7 bases not matched to a gene; V was cut back by 4 bases and J by 3 bases. This chain's CDR3 is CATSILSGQGYEQYF. CDR3 coding DNA: TGTGCCACCAGCATTCTGTCGGGACAGGGCTACGAGCAGTACTTC.

The chain uses TRBV9 and TRBJ2-7; 7 bases are a match to TRBD2. The germline gives CDR1 SGDLS, CDR2 YYNGEE. CDR3 length: 16 residues. The J segment lost 0 bases and the V segment lost 0 bases, leaving 6 bases of the junction unmatched. CDR3 amino acids: CASSVDSGTSSYEQYF. In nucleotides, the CDR3 is TGTGCCAGCAGCGTAGACAGCGGGACGAGCTCCTACGAGCAGTACTTC.

This chain joins TRBV7-9 and TRBJ2-1; D is perhaps TRBD1 (6 bases). CDR1 is SEHNR, CDR2 FQNEAQ, per germline (reference sequence). The V gene lost 3 bases and the J gene lost 4 bases, with 10 bases spanning the gap. CDR3 length: 14 amino acids. The CDR3 protein is CASSFGRGYNEQFF. CDR3 DNA: TGTGCCAGCAGCTTTGGCAGGGGTTACAATGAGCAGTTCTTC.